This T cell receptor beta chain appears in the sequencing data of a study of long-term antiretroviral therapy in people with HIV. Study-wide results and caveats: Comparison with controls showed narrower CDR3 length ranges in HIV repertoires. Repertoire composition at all time points was dominated by clones that had expanded before ART. Blood, drawn from about 2004 to 2017, may reflect older ART regimens. Increased diversity was seen after ART, yet it remained lower than in transplant donor controls.

Version v3.0 of the immunoSEQ assay was performed at survey level. TCRdb's table, derived via immunoSEQ multiplex PCR, lists solely in-frame clones and lacks some. Among tens of thousands of clones listed, approximately 90% were seen once. Note on this clone: Its antigen remains unknown.

The CDR3 covers 14 residues. The V and J ends lost 1 base and 1 base respectively, with 8 bases between them. From germline, CDR1 is SGHRS and CDR2 YFSETQ. The sequence came from a man aged 45-65 years with HIV. The specimen was unsorted PBMCs, collected roughly 5 years before starting antiretroviral therapy. V is TRBV5-1 and J is TRBJ2-5; D gene uncertain. CDR3 in amino acids: CASSLSVSQETQYF. The CDR3 coding sequence is TGCGCCAGCAGCTTGAGCGTCTCCCAAGAGACCCAGTACTTC.